Presented here are 13 T cell receptor beta chains from one specimen sequenced in a study of OX40 agonist ivuxolimab in advanced cancers. The method was immunoSEQ multiplex PCR; TCRdb's version includes in-frame clones alone and lacks a portion of them. The data contain around 16,000 clones, just under 85% of them seen just once; the ten biggest clones take up roughly 72%. Sequences were derived from CD4+ or CD8+ T cells sorted from blood, sampled in a trial of the OX40 agonist ivuxolimab. The source is an adult with an advanced solid tumor such as melanoma, head and neck, liver or kidney cancer.

The V and J genes are TRBV27 and TRBJ2-7; 7 bases are a match to TRBD2. Per the germline V gene, CDR1 is MNHEY and CDR2 is SMNVEV (reference sequence). Losses at the gene ends were 5 bases for V and 3 bases for J; bases not matched to a gene: 4. The CDR3 sequence is 13 residues long. DNA for the CDR3: TGTGCCAGCAGTCCAGGACTAGACTACGAGCAGTACTTC. Amino acids: CASSPGLDYEQYF.

This chain links TRBV4-3 with TRBJ2-5, with 7 bases matching TRBD1. Germline V gene sequence: CDR1 LGHNA, CDR2 YSLEER. V lost 0 bases to trimming and J lost 4 bases; unmatched junction nucleotides: 5. This CDR3 has 15 residues. CDR3: CASSQDWTGPETQYF. DNA of the CDR3: TGCGCCAGCAGCCAAGATTGGACAGGCCCAGAGACCCAGTACTTC.

CDR3 in DNA: TGTGCCAGCAGCTTCAGCCAGGGGAATGAGCAGTTCTTC. The encoded protein is CASSFSQGNEQFF. The chain combines TRBV7-9 with TRBJ2-1; D perhaps matches TRBD1 (6 bases). The V gene's germline CDR1 is SEHNR and CDR2 FQNEAQ (reference sequence). The V end was cut by 3 bases, the J end by 7 bases, with 10 bases between. The CDR3 is made up of 13 amino acids.

The chain uses TRBV7-8 and TRBJ2-4; D assignment may be TRBD1 or TRBD2 (5 bases each). V was trimmed by 5 bases and J by 1 base, leaving 18 bases between them. This CDR3 comprises 17 residues. Per the germline V gene, CDR1 is SGHVS and CDR2 is FQNEAQ. Written as DNA, the CDR3 is TGTGCCAGCAGCCCCGTCCCGCTGGGGGTCGCCAAAAACATTCAGTACTTC. Its translation is CASSPVPLGVAKNIQYF.

This clone was seen a few times. The rearrangement links TRBV19 to TRBJ1-2; possibly TRBD1 for D (5 bases). V shed 6 bases and J shed 3 bases, with 11 bases lying between them. The CDR3 consists of 13 residues. CDR1 and CDR2 from the germline V gene are LNHDA and SQIVND (reference sequence). The CDR3: CASRTGTHYGYTF. The CDR3 nucleotides are TGTGCCAGTAGGACCGGGACCCACTATGGCTACACCTTC.

This chain uses TRBV27 with TRBJ1-5; D may be TRBD1 (6 bases). From germline, CDR1 is MNHEY and CDR2 SMNVEV (reference sequence). V gave up 5 bases and J gave up 3 bases, with 14 bases separating them. The CDR3 consists of 15 residues. CDR3 sequence reads: CASSAAGAFNQPQHF. The CDR3 DNA is TGTGCCAGCAGTGCAGCAGGGGCTTTCAATCAGCCCCAGCATTTT.

The chain carries TRBV14 and TRBJ1-3; D might be TRBD1 (6 bases). The ends were cut back, 2 bases at V and 2 bases at J, with 10 bases in the middle. CDR1 SGHDN and CDR2 FVKESK come from the germline V gene. The CDR3 has 15 amino acids. The CDR3 reads CASSQKGVPGNTIYF. The DNA of the CDR3 is TGTGCCAGCAGCCAAAAGGGGGTTCCTGGAAACACCATATATTTT.

The chain carries TRBV27 and TRBJ2-1; D not resolved. V lost 3 bases and J lost 0, with 9 bases in between. CDR1 and CDR2 (germline): MNHEY, SMNVEV (reference sequence). This CDR3 is 15 amino acids long. CDR3 DNA: TGTGCCAGCAGTTTGTTCCGGAGCTCCTACAATGAGCAGTTCTTC. Translation: CASSLFRSSYNEQFF.

The chain recombines TRBV6-1 with TRBJ2-5, with D perhaps TRBD1 or TRBD2 (5 bases each). Germline V gives CDR1 MNHNS, CDR2 SASEGT. The CDR3 has 15 amino acids. Trimming took 9 bases from V and 2 from J, leaving 19 bases between them. The CDR3 loop is CASSGHRDLQETQYF. The CDR3 region has the DNA TGTGCCAGTTCAGGGCACCGGGACCTACAAGAGACCCAGTACTTC.

This chain connects TRBV7-6 to TRBJ1-1; no clear D. The V end lost 1 base, the J end lost 6 bases, and 12 bases lay between the germline ends. Germline-derived CDR1 and CDR2 are SGHVS and FNYEAQ. The CDR3 covers 14 residues. The CDR3 protein is CASSLVGSGAEAFF. In DNA, the CDR3 is TGTGCCAGCAGCTTAGTAGGGTCCGGGGCTGAAGCTTTCTTT.

The chain carries TRBV27 and TRBJ2-7; 10 bases map to TRBD2. This CDR3 region has 13 residues. The germline V gene encodes CDR1 MNHEY and CDR2 SMNVEV (reference sequence). Losses at the gene ends were 8 bases for V and 3 bases for J; bases not matched to a gene: 4. The CDR3 DNA is TGTGCCAGCCGGGGACTAGCGAACTACGAGCAGTACTTC. This encodes CASRGLANYEQYF.

The V and J genes are TRBV29-1 and TRBJ1-2; D not resolved. V was trimmed by 1 base and J by 8 bases, leaving 14 bases between them. This CDR3 contains 13 residues. Germline V CDR1 and CDR2: SQVTM, ANQGSEA. The DNA for the CDR3 is TGCAGCGTTGAAGGACACCCACGAGGGGGCTACACCTTC. Its translation: CSVEGHPRGGYTF.

The chain combines TRBV4-1 with TRBJ1-2; 9 bases match TRBD1. Losses at the gene ends were 2 bases for V and 7 bases for J; bases not matched to a gene: 8. CDR3 length equals 15 residues. Germline CDR1 is MGHRA and CDR2 is YSYEKL. The CDR3 is CASSQLTGTGTGYTF. In nucleotides, the CDR3 is TGCGCCAGCAGCCAACTAACCGGGACAGGGACTGGCTACACCTTC.